The 20 T cell receptor beta chains below all came from one sample that was sequenced in a study of spatial heterogeneity in lung cancer. A single record per CDR3 protein comes from TCRdb applying MiXCR to the 5' RACE reads. The data hold under 50,000 distinct CDR3 sequences, with approximately 5.5% observed a single time. Specified time point: sample taken at primary tumor resection. This material consisted of PBMCs, taken at surgery. The receptors originated from a female donor with early-stage non-small cell lung cancer.

This clonotype has ten or more counts. One junction end does not reproduce the germline sequence, and a read error may be involved. V gene TRBV27 combines with J gene TRBJ1-1; D uncertain. The CDR3 sequence is 14 residues long. The V gene's germline CDR1 is MNHEY and CDR2 SMNVEV (reference sequence). CDR3 bases: TGTGCCAGCAGTTTACGGGGATTGAAAACTGAAGCTTTCTTT. Amino acids: CASSLRGLKTEAFF.

The table lists this clonotype with many counts. The chain combines TRBV3-1 with TRBJ1-2; TRBD1 is a possible D gene (6 bases). Germline CDR1 reads LGHDT; CDR2 reads YNNKEL (reference sequence). The CDR3 has 13 amino acids. V was trimmed by 3 bases and J by 2 bases, leaving 7 bases between them. CDR3 in DNA: TGTGCCAGCAGCCAGCAGGGGAACTATGGCTACACCTTC. It encodes CASSQQGNYGYTF.

This clonotype has ten or more counts. This chain links TRBV20-1 with TRBJ1-4; D perhaps matches TRBD1 (6 bases). The CDR3 covers 14 residues. Trimming took off 0 bases at V and 7 bases at J, with 12 bases between the two ends. CDR1 is DFQATT and CDR2 is SNEGSKA in the germline V gene (reference sequence). CDR3 bases: TGCAGTGCTAGAGATTCTCGGACAGCTGAAAAACTGTTTTTT. Protein: CSARDSRTAEKLFF.

In its sample, this clonotype was seen many times. This chain uses TRBV29-1 with TRBJ2-4, with no clear D. V was trimmed by 4 bases and J by 3 bases, leaving 7 bases between them. This CDR3 contains 12 residues. Germline-derived CDR1 and CDR2 are SQVTM and ANQGSEA. CDR3 in DNA: TGCAGCGTTGTGGCAGACAAAAACATTCAGTACTTC. Translation gives CSVVADKNIQYF.

This clonotype was found many times. The V call is TRBV11-2, the J call TRBJ1-4, with D possibly matching TRBD1 (6 bases). The CDR3 spans 15 residues. V gave up 1 base and J gave up 8 bases, with 14 bases separating them. Germline loops: CDR1 SGHAT, CDR2 FQNNGV. CDR3 sequence: CASSLGDMAGEKLFF. As DNA, the CDR3 is TGTGCCAGCAGCTTAGGGGACATGGCTGGGGAAAAACTGTTTTTT. Using reference TRBV11-2 and TRBJ1-4 for the parts outside the CDR3, the full variable domain is EAGVAQSPRYKIIEKRQSVAFWCNPISGHATLYWYQQILGQGPKLLIQFQNNGVVDDSQLPKDRFSAERLKGVDSTLKIQPAKLEDSAVYLCASSLGDMAGEKLFFGSGTQLSVL.

The rearrangement links TRBV3-1 to TRBJ2-7, with 7 bases lining up with TRBD1. The V gene's germline CDR1 is LGHDT and CDR2 YNNKEL (reference sequence). With 4 bases clipped from V and 5 bases from J, the junction kept 8 bases outside the gene matches. The CDR3 runs 14 residues. Here the CDR3 reads CASSRWGQFNEQYF. The DNA for the CDR3 is TGTGCCAGCAGCCGTTGGGGACAGTTCAACGAGCAGTACTTC.

This clonotype was observed a few times. This sequence joins TRBV27 and TRBJ2-7; 7 bases agree with TRBD1. The CDR3 totals 17 residues. Per the germline V gene, CDR1 is MNHEY and CDR2 is SMNVEV (reference sequence). J lost 1 base, V lost 6 bases, and 15 bases had no gene match. Here the CDR3 reads CASSQYAWDSSSYEQYF. The CDR3 DNA follows: TGTGCCAGCAGCCAATACGCCTGGGACAGTTCTTCCTACGAGCAGTACTTC.

By sample fraction, this clonotype is medium-sized (0.01 to 0.1%). The rearrangement joins TRBV24-1 to TRBJ1-5; 12 bases align to TRBD1. The CDR3 length is 15 residues. The trim removed 4 bases at V and 5 bases at J, leaving 2 bases unmatched. CDR1 and CDR2 from the germline V gene are KGHDR and SFDVKD. Here the CDR3 reads CATSDGTGGDQPQHF. The CDR3 region has the DNA TGTGCCACCAGTGACGGGACAGGGGGCGATCAGCCCCAGCATTTT.

This clonotype was found many times. This sequence joins TRBV20-1 and TRBJ1-6, with 7 bases lining up with TRBD1. CDR1 and CDR2 from the germline V gene are DFQATT and SNEGSKA (reference sequence). CDR3 length equals 15 residues. J gave up 3 bases and V 2 bases, and 4 bases lay outside the gene matches. DNA of the CDR3: TGCAGTGCTAGACCGGGGACAGTCTATAATTCACCCCTCCACTTT. It is translated as CSARPGTVYNSPLHF.

In its sample, this clonotype was seen many times. This rearrangement joins TRBV28 to TRBJ2-2; D gene uncertain. Deletions cut 6 bases from V and 0 bases from J, with 11 bases between. CDR3 length equals 15 residues. The germline V gene has CDR1 MDHEN and CDR2 SYDVKM. In DNA form, the CDR3 reads TGTGCCAGCAGATCCCACACCTCGAACACCGGGGAGCTGTTTTTT. This codes for CASRSHTSNTGELFF.

This clonotype came up many times. The chain uses TRBV9 and TRBJ1-5; D is possibly TRBD1 (6 bases). The CDR3 has 15 residues. The germline CDR1 and CDR2 sequences are SGDLS and YYNGEE. Trimming removed 4 bases from V and 3 bases from J, with 14 bases in between. The DNA for the CDR3 is TGTGCCAGCAGCTCCAACCGGGACAACAATCAGCCCCAGCATTTT. Translated, it gives CASSSNRDNNQPQHF.

This clonotype was found many times. CDR3 bases: TGTGCCAGCGGGAGGACAGGTCTGAACACTGAAGCTTTCTTT. Translation: CASGRTGLNTEAFF. The chain recombines TRBV2 with TRBJ1-1, with 7 bases lining up with TRBD1. Germline loops: CDR1 SNHLY, CDR2 FYNNEI. The trim removed 8 bases at V and 0 bases at J, leaving 6 bases unmatched. This CDR3 contains 14 residues. Looking up the rest from reference TRBV2 and TRBJ1-1 gives the full variable domain: EPEVTQTPSHQVTQMGQEVILRCVPISNHLYFYWYRQILGQKVEFLVSFYNNEISEKSEIFDDQFSVERPDGSNFTLKIRSTKLEDSAMYFCASGRTGLNTEAFFGQGTRLTVV.

This clonotype occurred many times. V is TRBV20-1 and J is TRBJ1-5, with D hard to call. CDR1 is DFQATT and CDR2 is SNEGSKA in the germline V gene (reference sequence). CDR3 size: 14 residues. The V end was cut by 3 bases, the J end by 0 bases, with 9 bases between. CDR3 coding DNA: TGCAGTGCTAGGGACGAGGGTAGCAATCAGCCCCAGCATTTT. Residues: CSARDEGSNQPQHF.

This chain uses TRBV20-1 with TRBJ1-5, with no clear D. The CDR3 runs 16 residues. The germline gives CDR1 DFQATT, CDR2 SNEGSKA (reference sequence). Between the trimmed V and J ends, which lost 0 bases and 3 bases, there was a span of 15 bases. CDR3 amino acids: CSARDPPGSYNQPQHF. The CDR3 nucleotides read TGCAGTGCTAGAGACCCCCCGGGGTCCTACAATCAGCCCCAGCATTTT.

This CDR3 is CASSPSSGGGRGQYF. In DNA, the CDR3 is TGTGCCAGCAGCCCCTCTAGCGGGGGGGGACGAGGGCAGTACTTC. The V and J genes are TRBV3-1 and TRBJ2-7, with 12 bases identical to TRBD2. After removal of 4 bases from V and 9 bases from J, the junction contained 10 bases not matched to a gene. CDR3 length: 15 amino acids. Germline-derived CDR1 and CDR2 are LGHDT and YNNKEL (reference sequence).

This clonotype appeared many times. This rearrangement joins TRBV29-1 to TRBJ1-1, with TRBD1 matching 9 bases. This CDR3 is 14 amino acids long. With 6 bases clipped from V and 0 bases from J, the junction kept 5 bases outside the gene matches. CDR1 is SQVTM, CDR2 ANQGSEA, per germline. CDR3 in DNA: TGCAGCGTGGGCGGACAGGGGCTGAACACTGAAGCTTTCTTT. Its translation is CSVGGQGLNTEAFF.

In this sample, this clonotype turned up many times. CDR3 nucleotides: TGCGCCAGCAGCTCACAAAGGGGCGTAGAGACCCAGTACTTC. Its translation: CASSSQRGVETQYF. The V and J genes are TRBV5-1 and TRBJ2-5; perhaps TRBD1 as D (5 bases). The CDR3 is made up of 14 amino acids. Deletions cut 3 bases from V and 4 bases from J, with 13 bases between. From germline, CDR1 is SGHRS and CDR2 YFSETQ.

The genes are TRBV7-8 and TRBJ2-1; D is perhaps TRBD2 (7 bases). Germline loops: CDR1 SGHVS, CDR2 FQNEAQ. The CDR3 has 16 amino acids. V was cut by 4 bases and J by 3 bases, with 16 bases left in between. The CDR3 reads CASSSSKGGLYNEQFF. CDR3 bases: TGTGCCAGCAGCTCGTCCAAGGGGGGGCTCTACAATGAGCAGTTCTTC. Complete variable domain (other parts from reference TRBV7-8 and TRBJ2-1): GAGVSQSPRYKVAKRGQDVALRCDPISGHVSLFWYQQALGQGPEFLTYFQNEAQLDKSGLPSDRFFAERPEGSVSTLKIQRTQQEDSAVYLCASSSSKGGLYNEQFFGPGTRLTVL.

This clonotype was found many times. The chain uses TRBV19 and TRBJ1-6; 10 positions agree with TRBD1. Germline V gene lookup returns CDR1 LNHDA and CDR2 SQIVND (reference sequence). V was clipped by 10 bases and J by 7 bases; unmatched bases: 7. CDR3 length equals 14 residues. The CDR3 bases are TGTGCCACCCACCCGGGACAGGGGAATTCACCCCTCCACTTT. It is translated as CATHPGQGNSPLHF.

This clonotype was recorded at least ten times. This chain joins TRBV4-2 and TRBJ2-1, with a possible D match to TRBD2 (6 bases). Trimming took 6 bases from V and 9 from J, leaving 18 bases between them. Germline loops: CDR1 LGHNA, CDR2 YNFKEQ. The CDR3 is 14 residues long. The CDR3 region has the DNA TGTGCCAGCAGACAACGACTAGAAGGCGGTGAGCAGTTCTTC. The encoded protein is CASRQRLEGGEQFF.